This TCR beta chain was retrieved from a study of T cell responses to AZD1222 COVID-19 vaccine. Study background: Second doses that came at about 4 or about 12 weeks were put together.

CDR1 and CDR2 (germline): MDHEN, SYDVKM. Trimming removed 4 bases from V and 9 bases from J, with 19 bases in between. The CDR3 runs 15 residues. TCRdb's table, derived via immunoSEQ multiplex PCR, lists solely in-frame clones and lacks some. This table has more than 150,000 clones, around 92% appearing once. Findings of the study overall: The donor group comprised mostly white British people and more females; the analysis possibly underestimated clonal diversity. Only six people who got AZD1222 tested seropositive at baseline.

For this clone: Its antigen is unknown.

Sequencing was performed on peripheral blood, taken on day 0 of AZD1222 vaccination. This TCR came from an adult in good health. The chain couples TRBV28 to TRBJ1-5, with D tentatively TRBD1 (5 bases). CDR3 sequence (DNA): TGTGCCAGCAGTTCCTACCGGGACTTTGGGCGGCCCCAGCATTTT. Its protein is CASSSYRDFGRPQHF.